A selection of T cell receptor beta chains follows, all from one sample in a study of graft-versus-host responses after intestinal transplantation. Some clones are missing from TCRdb's copy, which holds only in-frame ones; the method was immunoSEQ multiplex PCR. The top ten clones hold 2% to 3% of a sample with 55,000 to 85,000 clones, approximately 88% of them seen once. These TCRs are of unknown antigen specificity. Sequenced here: unstimulated CD8+ T cells sorted from spleen or lymph node cells, sampled before intestinal transplant. These receptors were collected from a human donor who received an intestinal transplant. The CDR3 runs from the conserved cysteine through the conserved F or W. D genes are given only for firm matches. Clone sizes are given selectively: once, few, many, or a class where the clone is expanded.

j_call v_call clone_size d_call cdr3_aa cdr3_nt
TRBJ2-7 TRBV4-2 NA TRBD1 CASSSSRDRDGEQYF TGTGCCAGCAGCTCAAGCCGGGACAGGGACGGCGAGCAGTACTTC
TRBJ2-4 TRBV6-6 NA NA CASSYGADGSENIQYF TGTGCCAGCAGTTACGGCGCGGATGGGAGCGAAAACATTCAGTACTTC
TRBJ1-3 TRBV16 NA NA CASSQGQGKTGNTIYF TGTGCCAGCAGTCAAGGCCAGGGAAAAACTGGAAACACCATATATTTT
TRBJ2-1 TRBV9 NA NA CASANSPGEQFF TGTGCCAGCGCGAACTCCCCGGGTGAGCAGTTCTTC
TRBJ2-7 TRBV28 NA TRBD2 CASSYQTSGRTYEQYF TGTGCCAGCAGTTACCAGACTAGCGGGAGGACCTACGAGCAGTACTTC
TRBJ1-4 TRBV19 NA NA CASSGAAEKLFF TGTGCCAGTAGCGGTGCTGCGGAAAAACTGTTTTTT
TRBJ2-3 TRBV19 NA TRBD2 CASSPLAGGTDTQYF TGTGCCAGTAGCCCTCTAGCGGGAGGTACAGATACGCAGTATTTT
TRBJ1-3 TRBV4-2 NA NA CASSQHDRSSGNTIYF TGTGCCAGCAGCCAACACGACAGGTCTTCTGGAAACACCATATATTTT
TRBJ1-2 TRBV29-1 NA TRBD1 CSVAGTAHYGYTF TGCAGCGTTGCCGGGACAGCCCACTATGGCTACACCTTC
TRBJ1-4 TRBV6-1 NA NA CASAGEQTTNEKLFF TGTGCCAGTGCAGGGGAACAGACAACTAATGAAAAACTGTTTTTT
TRBJ2-7 TRBV7-8 NA TRBD2 CASSAPGTSEYEQYF TGTGCCAGCAGCGCACCCGGGACTAGCGAATACGAGCAGTACTTC
TRBJ1-5 TRBV10-1 NA NA CASSEGSGDQPQHF TGCGCCAGCAGTGAGGGGTCAGGCGATCAGCCCCAGCATTTT
TRBJ1-2 TRBV4-2 NA TRBD1 CASSQEEGASGYTF TGTGCCAGCAGCCAAGAGGAGGGGGCCAGTGGCTACACCTTC
TRBJ2-7 TRBV7-3 NA NA CASSDLTGVEQYF TGTGCCAGCAGCGACCTCACGGGAGTTGAGCAGTACTTC
TRBJ1-2 TRBV11-2 NA NA CASSSSVRGRAYGYTF TGTGCCAGCAGCTCGTCGGTAAGGGGAAGAGCCTATGGCTACACCTTC
TRBJ1-1 TRBV27 NA NA CASSFAGGNTEAFF TGTGCCAGCAGTTTTGCGGGAGGGAACACTGAAGCTTTCTTT
TRBJ1-6 TRBV9 NA NA CASSGETYNSPLHF TGTGCCAGCAGCGGGGAGACCTATAATTCACCCCTCCACTTT
TRBJ2-2 TRBV19 NA NA CATLAREAGELFF TGTGCCACCCTCGCGAGGGAGGCCGGGGAGCTGTTTTTT
TRBJ2-7 TRBV6-5 NA TRBD2 CASSHRTSGSEQYF TGTGCCAGCAGCCACCGGACTAGCGGGAGCGAGCAGTACTTC
TRBJ1-1 TRBV13 NA NA CASSLGRGTEAFF TGTGCCAGCAGCTTAGGCAGAGGGACTGAAGCTTTCTTT
TRBJ2-7 TRBV27 NA TRBD2 CASGFSGSSYEQYF TGTGCCAGCGGGTTCAGCGGGAGCTCCTACGAGCAGTACTTC
TRBJ2-3 TRBV2 NA NA CASRSGLSTDTQYF TGTGCCAGCAGGAGCGGGCTAAGCACAGATACGCAGTATTTT
TRBJ2-1 TRBV7-6 NA TRBD1 CASSLTGVGYNEQFF TGTGCCAGCAGCTTAACAGGGGTTGGCTACAATGAGCAGTTCTTC
TRBJ1-5 TRBV4-1 NA NA CASSQKEGREVYQPQHF TGCGCCAGCAGCCAAAAAGAGGGAAGGGAAGTTTATCAGCCCCAGCATTTT
TRBJ2-7 TRBV4-1 NA TRBD2 CASSQDGSGSKFPYEQYF TGCGCCAGCAGCCAAGATGGGAGCGGGAGTAAGTTCCCCTACGAGCAGTACTTC
TRBJ2-7 TRBV11-2 NA NA CASSSPGFQYF TGTGCCAGCAGCTCCCCAGGCTTCCAGTACTTC
TRBJ2-1 TRBV4-1 NA TRBD2 CASSQEYAGGPYNEQFF TGCGCCAGCAGCCAAGAGTACGCGGGGGGGCCATACAATGAGCAGTTCTTC
TRBJ2-7 TRBV19 NA NA CASRPPGHPSYEQYF TGTGCCAGTCGGCCTCCGGGACATCCCTCCTACGAGCAGTACTTC
TRBJ2-7 TRBV4-1 NA TRBD2 CASSQDASGGFWEQYF TGCGCCAGCAGCCAAGATGCTAGCGGGGGGTTTTGGGAGCAGTACTTC
TRBJ2-3 TRBV28 NA NA CASSLLSRQGTDTQYF TGTGCCAGCAGTTTATTATCCAGACAGGGCACAGATACGCAGTATTTT
TRBJ2-7 TRBV5-6 NA TRBD1 CASSRTGGFSLYEQYF TGTGCCAGCAGCAGGACAGGGGGTTTCTCCCTCTACGAGCAGTACTTC
TRBJ1-6 TRBV27 NA TRBD1 CASSSNRGNSPLHF TGTGCCAGCAGTTCTAACAGGGGGAACTCACCCCTCCACTTT
TRBJ1-2 TRBV27 NA NA CASSQLGVYGYTF TGTGCCAGCAGCCAACTAGGAGTTTATGGCTACACCTTC
TRBJ2-1 TRBV25-1 NA TRBD2 CASSPSGNNEQFF TGTGCCAGCAGTCCTAGCGGGAACAATGAGCAGTTCTTC
TRBJ1-5 TRBV6-5 NA NA CASSYGGGSNQPQHF TGTGCCAGCAGTTACGGCGGGGGGAGTAATCAGCCCCAGCATTTT
TRBJ2-7 TRBV27 NA TRBD1 CASSLDREDGYEQYF TGTGCCAGCAGTTTAGACAGGGAAGACGGCTACGAGCAGTACTTC
TRBJ1-1 TRBV15 NA NA CATSRYDRFGEAFF TGTGCCACCAGCAGGTATGACAGATTTGGTGAAGCTTTCTTT
TRBJ2-7 TRBV28 NA TRBD2 CASSSTSSGGGGYEQYF TGTGCCAGCAGTTCCACCTCCTCTGGCGGGGGGGGCTACGAGCAGTACTTC
TRBJ1-1 TRBV27 NA TRBD1 CASSFYRGATEAFF TGTGCCAGCAGTTTTTACAGGGGTGCCACTGAAGCTTTCTTT
TRBJ2-7 TRBV28 few TRBD2 CASSLSLAGGDEQYF TGTGCCAGCAGTTTGTCGCTAGCGGGAGGGGACGAGCAGTACTTC
TRBJ2-2 TRBV7-8 once TRBD1 CASSSTGSGGELFF TGTGCCAGCAGCTCGACAGGGTCTGGCGGGGAGCTGTTTTTT
TRBJ1-2 TRBV6-4 few NA CASSPDSNYGYTF TGTGCCAGCAGCCCGGACAGTAACTATGGCTACACCTTC
TRBJ2-1 TRBV7-8 once TRBD1 CASTLRLGQVRVEQFF TGTGCCAGCACCCTTCGACTGGGACAGGTGAGGGTTGAGCAGTTCTTC
TRBJ1-2 TRBV2 NA TRBD1 CASEDRAASYGYTF TGTGCCAGCGAGGACAGGGCTGCTTCCTATGGCTACACCTTC
TRBJ2-1 TRBV5-1 NA TRBD2 CASSFELAEPYNEQFF TGCGCCAGCAGCTTTGAGCTAGCGGAGCCCTACAATGAGCAGTTCTTC
TRBJ2-5 TRBV5-4 once NA CASSLDPGQETQYF TGTGCCAGCAGCTTGGATCCGGGGCAAGAGACCCAGTACTTC
TRBJ2-1 TRBV10-1 NA NA CASRRGQRSYNEQFF TGCGCCAGCAGGCGTGGGCAGCGGAGTTACAATGAGCAGTTCTTC
TRBJ2-5 TRBV19 NA TRBD2 CASSPGGQETQYF TGTGCCAGTAGTCCCGGGGGGCAAGAGACCCAGTACTTC
TRBJ1-5 TRBV6-6 few NA CASTSLGGGQPQHF TGTGCCAGTACCTCACTGGGGGGGGGACAGCCCCAGCATTTT
TRBJ2-1 TRBV4-1 NA TRBD1 CASSPEGQGTDEQFF TGCGCCAGCAGCCCCGAAGGACAGGGGACGGATGAGCAGTTCTTC
TRBJ2-2 TRBV2 NA NA CATPARGTGELFF TGTGCCACTCCCGCACGGGGCACCGGGGAGCTGTTTTTT
TRBJ2-7 TRBV7-6 NA TRBD2 CASSPRAAGLTYEQYF TGTGCCAGCAGCCCACGGGCAGCGGGGCTCACCTACGAGCAGTACTTC
TRBJ1-4 TRBV6-5 few NA CASSYSSEGGREKLFF TGTGCCAGCAGTTACTCGAGTGAGGGGGGGAGAGAAAAACTGTTTTTT
TRBJ2-1 TRBV27 NA NA CASRRGSSYNEQFF TGTGCCAGCAGGCGGGGTAGCTCCTACAATGAGCAGTTCTTC
TRBJ2-1 TRBV2 NA TRBD2 CASSESRAGGRSYNEQFF TGTGCCAGCAGTGAATCGAGAGCGGGAGGCCGCTCCTACAATGAGCAGTTCTTC
TRBJ2-7 TRBV10-3 NA TRBD2 CAISERLIAGGPLYEQYF TGTGCCATCAGTGAGCGGCTGATAGCGGGGGGGCCATTGTACGAGCAGTACTTC
TRBJ1-2 TRBV7-9 NA NA CASSPGLLGNYGYTF TGTGCCAGCAGCCCTGGACTCCTCGGGAACTATGGCTACACCTTC